Following are 16 T cell receptor beta chains from one sample sequenced in a study of regulatory T cells in long-lasting Graves disease. Arm-PCR of CDR3 regions with iRepertoire HTBI primers generated TCR beta libraries. TCRdb called the multiplex PCR reads again in MiXCR, with one record for every CDR3 protein. Found here are a few hundred thousand distinct CDR3 sequences, 20% to 25% of them singletons; the top ten hold around 12%. Time point here: persistent/refractory GD, antithyroid drugs over 5 years with positive TRAb. After RNA was extracted from PBMCs, the TCR library was made from it. This specimen was peripheral blood mononuclear cells (PBMCs), taken when the disease was refractory, from a patient treated with antithyroid drugs. These receptors came from a female donor with Graves disease.

To note about this clonotype: A read error is possible here, since a much larger clone lies one base away. The V call is TRBV5-1, the J call TRBJ1-1; no definite D call. The germline V gene encodes CDR1 SGHRS and CDR2 YFSETQ. The CDR3 length is 14 residues. In DNA form, the CDR3 reads TGCGCCAGCAGGTCGCAAGTGATGAACACTGAAGCTTCCTTT. Amino acid sequence: CASRSQVMNTEASF.

The CDR3 nucleotides are TGTGCCATCAGTGAGTCGACACGATTACTAGCGGGAGGGAGAGATGAGCAGTTCTTC. Translated, it gives CAISESTRLLAGGRDEQFF. The chain couples TRBV10-3 to TRBJ2-1, with TRBD2 identical over 13 bases. In germline, CDR1 is ENHRY, CDR2 SYGVKD. The junction had 13 bases not matched to a gene; V was cut back by 0 bases and J by 8 bases. This CDR3 is 19 amino acids long.

This clonotype was seen repeatedly, ten times or more. The chain uses TRBV7-2 and TRBJ1-2; D ambiguous. The V gene lost 2 bases and the J gene lost 4 bases, with 8 bases spanning the gap. Germline loops: CDR1 SGHTA, CDR2 FQGNSA. CDR3 length equals 13 residues. The CDR3 DNA sequence: TGTGCCAGCAGCTTAATGGGCGGCTATGGCTACACCTTC. Protein product: CASSLMGGYGYTF.

The V gene is TRBV20-1, the J gene TRBJ1-2; D is perhaps TRBD1 (5 bases). Germline V gene lookup returns CDR1 DFQATT and CDR2 SNEGSKA (reference sequence). V was trimmed by 5 bases and J by 4 bases, leaving 17 bases between them. The CDR3 has 14 residues. CDR3 nucleotides: TGCAGTGCTCCCCAAGATATTGGGGGCTATGGCTACACCTTC. It specifies CSAPQDIGGYGYTF.

This clonotype was seen repeatedly, ten times or more. The V gene is TRBV6-5, the J gene TRBJ1-1; tentative D call: TRBD1 (6 bases). Germline V gene sequence: CDR1 MNHEY, CDR2 SVGAGI. The CDR3 extends over 14 amino acids. V shed 3 bases and J shed 8 bases, with 16 bases lying between them. DNA for the CDR3: TGTGCCAGCAGTTATACCACAGGGCGCGAGGAAGCTTTCTTT. Its translation is CASSYTTGREEAFF.

The chain is built from TRBV11-2 and TRBJ2-5; 7 bases map to TRBD2. The CDR3 covers 16 residues. Looked up from germline, CDR1 is SGHAT and CDR2 is FQNNGV. J was trimmed by 1 base and V by 5 bases; bases with no gene match: 10. The CDR3 spells CASSPARTGGQETQYF. CDR3 nucleotide sequence: TGTGCCAGCAGCCCTGCCCGTACGGGGGGCCAAGAGACCCAGTACTTC.

The V and J genes are TRBV14 and TRBJ1-4; D gene ambiguous. The CDR3 runs 17 residues. The germline V and J ends were trimmed by 0 bases and 0 bases, with 11 bases remaining between them. Germline V CDR1 and CDR2: SGHDN, FVKESK. The CDR3 DNA is TGTGCCAGCAGCCAAGAAGGTCCTTGGGCAACTAATGAAAAACTGTTTTTT. Translation gives CASSQEGPWATNEKLFF.

In this sample, this clonotype turned up many times. This chain joins TRBV12-3 or TRBV12-4 and TRBJ2-7; TRBD2 might be the D (5 bases). The CDR3 consists of 12 residues. Trimming cost V 5 bases and J 4 bases, with 9 bases left between them. CDR3 coding DNA: TGTGCCAGCAGTCAACTAGATTACGAGCAGTACTTC. The encoded protein is CASSQLDYEQYF.

This clonotype was counted at least ten times. The V call is TRBV11-2, the J call TRBJ1-1, with TRBD1 identical over 7 bases. The trim removed 5 bases at V and 9 bases at J, leaving 6 bases unmatched. Germline V CDR1 and CDR2: SGHAT, FQNNGV. The CDR3 covers 12 residues. In DNA form, the CDR3 reads TGTGCCAGCAGCCAAGACAGGGTACAAGCTTTCTTT. This codes for CASSQDRVQAFF.

There are a few counts of this clonotype. The chain carries TRBV5-6 and TRBJ1-2; D unresolved. In germline, CDR1 is SGHDT, CDR2 YYEEEE. Trimming pared 3 bases from V and 6 bases from J, leaving 21 bases between. There are 16 residues in the CDR3. DNA for the CDR3: TGTGCCAGCAGCTCTTTTCAATTGGAGTTTCCCGATGGCTACACCTTC. Residues: CASSSFQLEFPDGYTF.

This clonotype has ten or more counts. The chain couples TRBV7-2 to TRBJ1-6, with 8 bases aligning to TRBD1. Germline lookup yields CDR1 SGHTA and CDR2 FQGNSA. This CDR3 has 14 amino acids. V lost 7 bases, J lost 3 bases, and 2 bases stayed unmatched. CDR3 bases: TGTGCCAGCAAGGACAGGGACTATAATTCACCCCTCCACTTT. As protein: CASKDRDYNSPLHF.

V gene TRBV7-9 combines with J gene TRBJ2-2, with TRBD2 matching 10 bases. V was clipped by 4 bases and J by 3 bases; unmatched bases: 5. There are 16 residues in the CDR3. Germline V gene sequence: CDR1 SEHNR, CDR2 FQNEAQ (reference sequence). The CDR3 DNA is TGTGCCAGCAGCTCCCCCGGGACTAGCGACACCGGGGAGCTGTTTTTT. It yields the protein CASSSPGTSDTGELFF.

The chain combines TRBV19 with TRBJ1-1; D unresolved. The germline V and J ends were trimmed by 2 bases and 0 bases, with 13 bases remaining between them. The CDR3 is 16 residues long. Looked up from germline, CDR1 is LNHDA and CDR2 is SQIVND (reference sequence). The CDR3 DNA sequence: TGTGCCAGTAGTATATGGGAAGGTGGTATGAACACTGAAGCTTTCTTT. The encoded protein is CASSIWEGGMNTEAFF.

CDR3 protein: CATFSGLAGTNEQFF. Here the CDR3 DNA reads TGTGCCACTTTCTCTGGACTAGCGGGGACGAATGAGCAGTTCTTC. The V gene is TRBV6-1, the J gene TRBJ2-1; 12 bases match TRBD2. This CDR3 is 15 amino acids long. Per germline, CDR1 MNHNS and CDR2 SASEGT. Trimming cost V 10 bases and J 7 bases; bases outside gene matches: 11.

V usage is TRBV6-5 and J usage is TRBJ2-4; 9 bases are shared with TRBD2. The CDR3 sequence is 17 residues long. Trimming cost V 4 bases and J 6 bases; bases outside gene matches: 13. In germline, CDR1 is MNHEY, CDR2 SVGAGI. CDR3 nucleotides: TGTGCCAGCAGTTCCGCCCCCGGGGCGCGGGGGGGAAACATTCAGTACTTC. Protein: CASSSAPGARGGNIQYF.

This clonotype has ten or more counts. The CDR3 bases are TGTGCCAGCCAGGGGGTCAATAGCAATCAGCCCCAGCATTTT. Translating it yields CASQGVNSNQPQHF. The J gene is TRBJ1-5, the V gene TRBV28, with 7 bases fitting TRBD1. CDR1 is MDHEN, CDR2 SYDVKM, per germline. CDR3 size: 14 residues. V lost 8 bases to trimming and J lost 0 bases; unmatched junction nucleotides: 4.